These T cell receptor beta chains were read from a single sample in a study of blood T cell repertoires in COVID-19. The table came from immunoSEQ multiplex PCR; TCRdb's copy has only in-frame clones and leaves some out. Among 300,000 to 400,000 clones listed, about nine tenths were seen once. The source material was PBMCs or T cells enriched from blood (not recorded which). Receptors were obtained from a man aged 60 to 75 who had recovered from COVID-19. CDR3s include the opening cysteine and the closing phenylalanine or tryptophan. The D gene is left open where the match is weak. Not every row has a clone size; where given, it reads once, few, many or a size class.

>once|TRBJ2-2|TRBD2|TRBV7-2|15
CASSYSGSITGELFF
TGTGCCAGCAGCTATAGCGGGAGTATCACCGGGGAGCTGTTTTTT
>NA|TRBJ2-7|TRBD2|TRBV6-2/TRBV6-3|19
CASSPRRRQTSGSPYEQYF
TGTGCCAGCAGTCCACGGAGACGCCAGACTAGCGGGAGCCCCTACGAGCAGTACTTC
>NA|TRBJ1-1|TRBD1|TRBV3-1/TRBV3-2|16
CASSQARDRVNTEAFF
TGTGCCAGCAGCCAAGCCCGGGACAGAGTGAACACTGAAGCTTTCTTT
>NA|TRBJ2-2|TRBD1|TRBV10-3|15
CATHAGQGVSGELFF
TGTGCCACCCACGCGGGACAGGGAGTATCCGGGGAGCTGTTTTTT
>NA|TRBJ1-5|NA|TRBV19|14
CASSIASGNQPQHF
TGTGCCAGTAGTATAGCCAGCGGCAATCAGCCCCAGCATTTT
>NA|TRBJ2-1|TRBD2|TRBV28|18
CASSSLSRGGPQFYEQFF
TGTGCCAGCAGTTCTCTCTCGCGGGGAGGGCCGCAGTTCTATGAGCAGTTCTTC
>NA|TRBJ2-5|TRBD2|TRBV5-1|16
CASSLTSGGNQETQYF
TGCGCCAGCAGCTTAACTAGCGGGGGAAACCAAGAGACCCAGTACTTC
>NA|TRBJ2-5|NA|TRBV27|15
CASSLRGLPAETQYF
TGTGCCAGCAGTTTGCGCGGACTGCCCGCGGAGACCCAGTACTTC
>NA|TRBJ1-2|NA|TRBV5-4|15
CASTTGITTGYGYTF
TGTGCCAGCACAACAGGGATTACGACGGGGTATGGCTACACCTTC
>NA|TRBJ1-1|TRBD1|TRBV7-2|13
CASSLNEGGPSFF
TGTGCCAGCAGCTTAAACGAAGGGGGCCCTTCCTTCTTT
>NA|TRBJ2-7|TRBD1|TRBV14|14
CASSWWQGAYEQYF
TGTGCCAGCAGCTGGTGGCAGGGGGCCTACGAGCAGTACTTC
>NA|TRBJ1-4|NA|TRBV18|14
CASSPNSLNEKLFF
TGTGCCAGCTCACCTAACAGCCTTAATGAAAAACTGTTTTTT
>NA|TRBJ2-3|NA|TRBV2|15
CASTWTRSRVDTQYF
TGTGCCAGCACCTGGACCCGATCGAGGGTTGATACGCAGTATTTT
>once|TRBJ2-1|TRBD2|TRBV7-8|16
CASSLRTSGRGHEQFF
TGTGCCAGCAGCCTCCGGACTAGCGGGAGAGGGCATGAGCAGTTCTTC
>NA|TRBJ2-7|TRBD2|TRBV7-6|16
CASSLGLAGSSYEQYF
TGTGCCAGCAGCTTAGGACTAGCGGGAAGCTCCTACGAGCAGTACTTC
>NA|TRBJ1-2|NA|TRBV28|13
CASSPTAHYGYTF
TGTGCCAGCAGCCCGACAGCCCACTATGGCTACACCTTC
>NA|TRBJ2-1|TRBD2|TRBV9|16
CASSVTSGGSYNEQFF
TGTGCCAGCAGCGTGACTAGCGGGGGCTCCTACAATGAGCAGTTCTTC
>NA|TRBJ2-5|NA|TRBV6-1|15
CASSEADRYQETQYF
TGTGCCAGCAGTGAAGCCGACAGGTACCAAGAGACCCAGTACTTC
>once|TRBJ1-2|NA|TRBV11-1|12
CASSLWAGGYTF
TGTGCCAGCAGCTTATGGGCTGGTGGCTACACCTTC
>NA|TRBJ1-2|TRBD1|TRBV11-2|17
CASSVRPGTGIDYGYTF
TGTGCCAGCAGCGTCCGTCCCGGGACAGGGATTGACTATGGCTACACCTTC
>NA|TRBJ2-3|TRBD2|TRBV27|17
CASSLSLLAGRSDTQYF
TGTGCCAGCAGTTTAAGCTTACTAGCGGGGCGATCAGATACGCAGTATTTT
>NA|TRBJ2-3|NA|TRBV6-2/TRBV6-3|15
CASSNGLGSTDTQYF
TGTGCCAGCAGCAACGGACTGGGTAGCACAGATACGCAGTATTTT
>NA|TRBJ1-1|NA|TRBV7-9|15
CASSLSGTPNTEAFF
TGTGCCAGCAGCTTATCCGGGACACCGAACACTGAAGCTTTCTTT
>NA|TRBJ1-5|NA|TRBV6-1|15
CASSEGQYSNQPQHF
TGTGCCAGCAGTGAAGGGCAATATAGCAATCAGCCCCAGCATTTT
>NA|TRBJ2-7|TRBD2|TRBV6-5|15
CASSYGTSGSNEQYF
TGTGCCAGCAGTTATGGGACTAGCGGGAGCAACGAGCAGTACTTC
>NA|TRBJ2-7|TRBD1|TRBV27|16
CASSLQGAGLYYEQYF
TGTGCCAGCAGTTTACAGGGGGCGGGATTGTACTACGAGCAGTACTTC
>NA|TRBJ2-7|NA|TRBV5-1|15
CASSLGSESSYEQYF
TGCGCCAGCAGCTTGGGGTCGGAGAGCTCCTACGAGCAGTACTTC
>NA|TRBJ2-5|TRBD2|TRBV11-2|15
CASSLDGTSVETQYF
TGTGCCAGCAGCTTAGATGGGACTAGCGTTGAGACCCAGTACTTC
>NA|TRBJ1-5|TRBD1|TRBV6-5|15
CASSYSRTGMQPQHF
TGTGCCAGCAGTTACTCGAGGACAGGGATGCAGCCCCAGCATTTT
>NA|TRBJ2-2|TRBD2|TRBV6-6|16
CASRGTSGRNTGELFF
TGTGCCAGCAGGGGGACTAGCGGGAGGAATACCGGGGAGCTGTTTTTT
>NA|TRBJ1-1|NA|TRBV7-3|14
CASSEQGRVTEAFF
TGTGCCAGCAGCGAACAGGGAAGGGTCACTGAAGCTTTCTTT
>NA|TRBJ2-1|NA|TRBV10-2|13
CASSGPALNEQFF
TGCGCCAGCAGTGGTCCCGCCCTAAATGAGCAGTTCTTC
>few|TRBJ2-1|NA|TRBV5-8|15
CASSRGRSSYNEQFF
TGTGCCAGCAGCCGCGGGCGGAGCTCCTACAATGAGCAGTTCTTC
>NA|TRBJ1-5|TRBD1|TRBV6-2/TRBV6-3|16
CASSYSGTGLNQPQHF
TGTGCCAGCAGTTATTCCGGGACAGGACTTAATCAGCCCCAGCATTTT
>NA|TRBJ2-3|NA|TRBV5-6|13
CASLLLAVDTQYF
TGTGCCAGCCTCCTCCTGGCAGTAGATACGCAGTATTTT
>few|TRBJ1-5|TRBD1|TRBV5-1|15
CASSLTGAGNQPQHF
TGCGCCAGCAGCTTGACAGGGGCAGGGAATCAGCCCCAGCATTTT
>NA|TRBJ1-5|NA|TRBV6-6|17
CASSPRGGRYSNQPQHF
TGTGCCAGCAGTCCCCGCGGGGGCAGATATAGCAATCAGCCCCAGCATTTT
>NA|TRBJ1-2|NA|TRBV5-1|14
CASSLGSSGYGYTF
TGCGCCAGCAGCTTAGGCAGTTCAGGGTATGGCTACACCTTC
>NA|TRBJ2-6|NA|TRBV27|16
CASSETAYSGANVLTF
TGTGCCAGCAGTGAAACTGCCTACTCTGGGGCCAACGTCCTGACTTTC
>NA|TRBJ2-7|NA|TRBV3-1/TRBV3-2|15
CASSQADGGPYEQYF
TGTGCCAGCAGCCAAGCGGACGGGGGACCCTACGAGCAGTACTTC
>once|TRBJ2-7|TRBD2|TRBV20-1|14
CSASLLAGGSEQYF
TGCAGTGCTAGTCTACTAGCGGGAGGTAGCGAGCAGTACTTC
>NA|TRBJ2-2|NA|TRBV5-1|15
CASSSAASNTGELFF
TGCGCCAGCAGCTCCGCGGCATCGAACACCGGGGAGCTGTTTTTT